The clone carrying this T cell receptor beta chain has ten or more counts. Its antigen remains unidentified. The sample belongs to a study of T cells after yellow fever vaccination. At the level of the study: Some fractions had low cell numbers, and these were prepared with SMART-Seq v4 Ultra Low Input.

V was cut by 2 bases and J by 4 bases, with 11 bases left in between. The CDR3 has 15 amino acids. The germline V gene has CDR1 KGHDR and CDR2 SFDVKD. Study outcomes and limitations: Subsequent booster samples again held most clones from primary vaccination (roughly 96% CD4, about 90% CD8).

A process of 5'RACE template switching, which added a universal primer site and UMIs, was used to make TCR cDNA. MiXCR, run by TCRdb on the 5' RACE reads, gives a single entry per CDR3 protein. Among more than 200,000 distinct CDR3 sequences listed, roughly 3.5% were seen once. This sample comprised PBMCs, obtained 15 days after the yellow fever booster vaccination. V and J are TRBV24-1 and TRBJ2-1, with D tentatively TRBD1 (6 bases). The source is a man between 18 and 29 years old who received the YFV17D yellow fever vaccine. The CDR3: CATSDSGATYNEQFF. The CDR3 bases are TGTGCCACCAGTGATTCAGGGGCCACGTACAATGAGCAGTTCTTC.